These 24 T cell receptor beta chains came from one sample sequenced in a study of regulatory T cells in long-lasting Graves disease. Arm-PCR of CDR3 regions and iRepertoire HTBI primers were the basis on which TCR beta libraries were built. In TCRdb, the multiplex PCR reads were re-called with MiXCR into one record per CDR3 protein. The table records approximately 400,000 distinct CDR3 sequences, about 15% of them present only once. The time point here: newly diagnosed GD, antithyroid drugs for less than 3 months. Scientists built the TCR library using RNA that was extracted from PBMCs. These same records also appear under a second study, on T cells in Graves' hyperthyroidism and ophthalmopathy.

Sequenced material: peripheral blood mononuclear cells (PBMCs), taken at new diagnosis, from a patient treated with antithyroid drugs. These receptors all stem from a woman aged 25 to 39 with Graves disease.

In this sample, this clonotype turned up many times. This chain links TRBV5-1 with TRBJ2-3; 7 nucleotides agree with TRBD1. CDR1 SGHRS and CDR2 YFSETQ come from the germline V gene. CDR3 length equals 17 residues. Unmatched junction bases numbered 9, after V lost 1 base and J lost 1 base. CDR3 loop: CASSLNKQGLGTDTQYF. The CDR3 DNA reads as TGCGCCAGCAGCTTGAACAAACAGGGGTTGGGCACAGATACGCAGTATTTT. Full variable domain (outside the CDR3, taken from reference TRBV5-1 and TRBJ2-3): KAGVTQTPRYLIKTRGQQVTLSCSPISGHRSVSWYQQTPGQGLQFLFEYFSETQRNKGNFPGRFSGRQFSNSRSEMNVSTLELGDSALYLCASSLNKQGLGTDTQYFGPGTRLTVL.

Many counts were recorded for this clonotype. CDR3 nucleotides: TGCAGCGTTGGTGGCGAAAGTCAGCCCCAGCATTTT. Its protein product is CSVGGESQPQHF. The V call is TRBV29-1, the J call TRBJ1-5, with D unclear. V was clipped by 4 bases and J by 6 bases, with 10 bases between them. The CDR3 has 12 amino acids. From germline, CDR1 is SQVTM and CDR2 ANQGSEA.

This clonotype was found many times. J is TRBJ2-1 and V is TRBV7-2; no clear D gene. CDR3 length: 14 amino acids. V was pared by 0 bases and J by 8 bases, with 11 bases between. Germline lookup yields CDR1 SGHTA and CDR2 FQGNSA. The CDR3 region has the DNA TGTGCCAGCAGCTTAGCGCTAGTACGTGATGAGCAGTTCTTC. This gives the protein CASSLALVRDEQFF.

This clonotype was seen at least ten times. V and J are TRBV27 and TRBJ2-7; D is perhaps TRBD1 or TRBD2 (5 bases each). CDR3 length: 13 residues. Trimming removed 0 bases at V and 5 bases at J, with 8 bases between. Germline-derived CDR1 and CDR2 are MNHEY and SMNVEV (reference sequence). The DNA of the CDR3 is TGTGCCAGCAGTTTATCAAGGGACCACGAGCAGTACTTC. Amino acid sequence: CASSLSRDHEQYF.

This clonotype was found many times. The V call is TRBV12-3 or TRBV12-4, the J call TRBJ1-2; D might be TRBD1 (6 bases). V was cut by 8 bases and J by 4 bases, with 14 bases left in between. The CDR3 totals 13 residues. CDR3 protein: CASSRTDLYGYTF. CDR3 nucleotide sequence: TGTGCCAGCTCTCGGACAGACCTCTATGGCTACACCTTC.

The V and J genes are TRBV27 and TRBJ2-5; maybe TRBD1 (5 bases). Germline loops: CDR1 MNHEY, CDR2 SMNVEV (reference sequence). The CDR3 extends over 13 amino acids. Trimming removed 3 bases from V and 5 bases from J, with 10 bases in between. As DNA, the CDR3 is TGTGCCAGCAGTTTTTTCTCAGGGGAGACCCAGTACTTC. The encoded protein is CASSFFSGETQYF.

This clonotype was detected many times. The chain joins TRBV30 to TRBJ2-5; D may be TRBD1 (6 bases). The CDR3 is made up of 13 amino acids. The V end lost 4 bases, the J end lost 2 bases, and 11 bases lay between the germline ends. From germline, CDR1 is GTSNPN and CDR2 SVGIG (reference sequence). The CDR3 DNA is TGTGCCTGGACCGGGACAAGGCAAGAGACCCAGTACTTC. Protein sequence: CAWTGTRQETQYF.

This clonotype was picked up many times. This chain joins TRBV2 and TRBJ2-1; D is uncertain. The CDR3 consists of 16 residues. V was shortened by 3 bases and J by 0 bases, with 12 bases between the two germline ends. Germline lookup yields CDR1 SNHLY and CDR2 FYNNEI. The CDR3 bases are TGTGCCAGCAGTGAGATACGAAGCGCCTCCTACAATGAGCAGTTCTTC. It encodes CASSEIRSASYNEQFF.

The chain joins TRBV5-1 to TRBJ2-1, with TRBD1 identical over 10 bases. The germline V gene encodes CDR1 SGHRS and CDR2 YFSETQ. The junction had 2 bases not matched to a gene; V was cut back by 2 bases and J by 3 bases. The CDR3 spans 15 residues. The CDR3 nucleotides are TGCGCCAGCAGCTTCGGGACAGGGGACTACAATGAGCAGTTCTTC. It encodes CASSFGTGDYNEQFF.

This clonotype was observed a handful of times. One junction end does not reproduce the germline sequence, and a read error may be involved. The chain combines TRBV4-1 with TRBJ1-1; D possibly corresponds to TRBD1 (6 bases). This CDR3 region has 16 residues. Germline CDR1 reads MGHRA; CDR2 reads YSYEKL. As DNA, the CDR3 is TGTGCCAGCAGCCAAGTTCTGGGGGCGATGAACACTGAAGCTTTCTTT. Amino acid sequence: CASSQVLGAMNTEAFF.

This clonotype appeared a few times. This chain uses TRBV6-2 or TRBV6-3 with TRBJ1-3, with D maybe TRBD1 (6 bases). This CDR3 has 15 residues. The V and J ends lost 2 bases and 4 bases respectively, with 12 bases between them. Germline assignment: CDR1 MNHEY and CDR2 SVGEGT. As DNA, the CDR3 is TGTGCCAGCAGTTACGGGGGGCAGGCAGGAAACACCATATATTTT. Translation gives CASSYGGQAGNTIYF.

This clonotype was counted a few times. The chain has TRBV14 and TRBJ2-5; 7 bases fit TRBD2. The CDR3 sequence is 14 residues long. Trimming removed 4 bases from V and 2 bases from J; junction bases left unmatched: 4. Germline loops: CDR1 SGHDN, CDR2 FVKESK. CDR3 coding DNA: TGTGCCAGCAGCCGGGGAGGGAGGCAAGAGACCCAGTACTTC. Its translation: CASSRGGRQETQYF.

The chain links TRBV12-3 or TRBV12-4 to TRBJ2-2, with 7 bases fitting TRBD2. The V gene end was trimmed by 6 bases and the J gene end by 5 bases; junction bases not matched to a gene: 9. The CDR3 contains 15 residues. CDR3 amino acids: CASRGGGSGTGELFF. The CDR3 nucleotides read TGTGCCAGCAGGGGGGGAGGGAGTGGGACCGGGGAGCTGTTTTTT.

This clonotype was detected ten times or more. The CDR3 nucleotides read TGCAGTGCTAGAGTAGGGGGGGAAAGGCAGCCCCAGCATTTT. As protein: CSARVGGERQPQHF. The chain carries TRBV20-1 and TRBJ1-5, with TRBD1 as a possible D gene (6 bases). Trimming removed 1 base from V and 7 bases from J, with 14 bases in between. The germline V gene encodes CDR1 DFQATT and CDR2 SNEGSKA (reference sequence). This CDR3 has 14 amino acids.

In this sample, this clonotype turned up a few times. The rearrangement joins TRBV6-9 to TRBJ1-5, with D possibly matching TRBD1 (6 bases). The length of the CDR3 is 14 residues. Trimming shortened V by 3 bases and J by 5 bases, and 11 bases separated the two germline ends. Looked up from germline, CDR1 is MNHGY and CDR2 is SVAAGI. The CDR3 region is CASSYYREDQPQHF. The CDR3 DNA sequence: TGTGCCAGCAGTTACTACAGGGAGGATCAGCCCCAGCATTTT.

Many counts were recorded for this clonotype. The chain couples TRBV2 to TRBJ2-1; D call uncertain. The germline gives CDR1 SNHLY, CDR2 FYNNEI. Between the trimmed V and J ends, which lost 3 bases and 2 bases, there was a span of 8 bases. The CDR3 contains 14 residues. The CDR3 bases are TGTGCCAGCAGTGACGCCTTAACCTACAATGAGCAGTTCTTC. Its translation: CASSDALTYNEQFF.

The chain joins TRBV27 to TRBJ2-7; D gene uncertain. CDR1 and CDR2 from the germline V gene are MNHEY and SMNVEV (reference sequence). The CDR3 has 15 residues. The V and J ends lost 0 bases and 4 bases respectively, with 13 bases between them. The CDR3 bases are TGTGCCAGCAGTTTATCGCTCGACACCAGTTACGAGCAGTACTTC. It specifies CASSLSLDTSYEQYF.

This clonotype was seen many times. This chain connects TRBV27 to TRBJ2-1; 7 bases line up with TRBD2. CDR3 length: 13 amino acids. With V trimmed by 8 bases and J by 5 bases, 6 bases remained unmatched. Germline lookup yields CDR1 MNHEY and CDR2 SMNVEV (reference sequence). Here the CDR3 reads CASHGTTNNEQFF. CDR3 DNA: TGTGCCAGCCACGGGACTACGAACAATGAGCAGTTCTTC.

This clonotype has a handful of counts. A much larger clonotype is one base distant, so this may be a read error. The chain uses TRBV12-3 or TRBV12-4 and TRBJ1-2, with TRBD1 matching 7 bases. The CDR3 totals 16 residues. The V gene end was trimmed by 5 bases and the J gene end by 3 bases; junction bases not matched to a gene: 12. This chain's CDR3 is CASSVRGGRGDYGYTF. The DNA for the CDR3 is TGTGCCAGCAGTGTCAGGGGCGGCAGGGGGGACTATGGCTACACCTTC.

The sample holds many counts of this clonotype. The chain links TRBV18 to TRBJ2-7, with D tentatively TRBD1 or TRBD2 (5 bases each). V was shortened by 0 bases and J by 7 bases, with 13 bases between the two germline ends. Germline CDR1 reads KGHSH; CDR2 reads LQKENI. The CDR3 covers 14 residues. CDR3 coding DNA: TGTGCCAGCTCACCACCCGCAGTGTGGGGGGAGCAGTACTTC. It translates to CASSPPAVWGEQYF.

This clonotype showed up many times. The chain links TRBV20-1 to TRBJ1-1; D gene uncertain. The V end lost 2 bases, the J end lost 1 base, and 14 bases lay between the germline ends. Germline assignment: CDR1 DFQATT and CDR2 SNEGSKA (reference sequence). CDR3 size: 15 residues. The chain's CDR3 is CSARPAGPQNTEAFF. In nucleotides, the CDR3 is TGCAGTGCTAGACCCGCCGGGCCTCAGAACACTGAAGCTTTCTTT.

The sample holds a few counts of this clonotype. The V gene is TRBV27, the J gene TRBJ2-6; TRBD1 matches at 8 bases. CDR1 is MNHEY and CDR2 is SMNVEV in the germline V gene (reference sequence). Unmatched junction bases numbered 6, after V lost 6 bases and J lost 2 bases. CDR3 length: 16 amino acids. In DNA form, the CDR3 reads TGTGCCAGCAGGGGGGCAGGGGGCCCTGGGGCCAACGTCCTGACTTTC. Its translation: CASRGAGGPGANVLTF.

In the case of this clonotype: The junction does not match germline at one end; this may be a read error. The chain joins TRBV7-2 to TRBJ2-5; 11 positions agree with TRBD1. Germline V CDR1 and CDR2: SGHTA, FQGNSA. The CDR3 runs 15 residues. The CDR3 coding sequence is TGTGCCGGCAGCTTCGGACAGGGGGCGGCGGAGACCCAGTACTTC. Its translation: CAGSFGQGAAETQYF. Variable domain in full (rest from reference TRBV7-2 and TRBJ2-5): GAGVSQSPSNKVTEKGKDVELRCDPISGHTALYWYRQSLGQGLEFLIYFQGNSAPDKSGLPSDRFSAERTGGSVSTLTIQRTQQEDSAVYLCAGSFGQGAAETQYFGPGTRLLVL.

Concerning this clonotype: This sequence may be a read error, since a much larger clone differs from it by one base. This sequence joins TRBV6-1 and TRBJ1-4; the D is unclear. V lost 8 bases, J lost 6 bases, and 16 bases lay in between. The germline gives CDR1 MNHNS, CDR2 SASEGT. CDR3 length: 14 amino acids. CDR3 in DNA: TGTGCCAGCTCTTGCGATACAGTCTATGAAAAACTGTTTTTT. Translating it yields CASSCDTVYEKLFF.